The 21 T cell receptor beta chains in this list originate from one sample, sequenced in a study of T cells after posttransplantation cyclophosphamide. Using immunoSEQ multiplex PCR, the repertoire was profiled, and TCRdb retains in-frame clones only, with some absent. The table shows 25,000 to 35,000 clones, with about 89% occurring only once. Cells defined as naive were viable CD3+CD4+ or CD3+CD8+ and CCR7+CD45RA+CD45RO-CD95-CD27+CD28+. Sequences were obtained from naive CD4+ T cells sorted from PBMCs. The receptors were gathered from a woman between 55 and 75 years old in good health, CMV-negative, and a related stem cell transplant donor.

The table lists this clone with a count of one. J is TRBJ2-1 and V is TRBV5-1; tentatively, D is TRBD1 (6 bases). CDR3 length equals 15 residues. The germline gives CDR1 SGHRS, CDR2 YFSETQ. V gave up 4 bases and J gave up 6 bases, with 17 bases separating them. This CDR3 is CASSTLDSLINEQFF. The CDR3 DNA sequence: TGCGCCAGCAGCACGTTGGACAGCCTCATCAATGAGCAGTTCTTC.

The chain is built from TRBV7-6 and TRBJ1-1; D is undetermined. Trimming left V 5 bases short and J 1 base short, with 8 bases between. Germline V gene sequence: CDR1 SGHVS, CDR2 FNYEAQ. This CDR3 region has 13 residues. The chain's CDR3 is CASSPQANTEAFF. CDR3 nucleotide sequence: TGTGCCAGCAGCCCCCAGGCGAACACTGAAGCTTTCTTT.

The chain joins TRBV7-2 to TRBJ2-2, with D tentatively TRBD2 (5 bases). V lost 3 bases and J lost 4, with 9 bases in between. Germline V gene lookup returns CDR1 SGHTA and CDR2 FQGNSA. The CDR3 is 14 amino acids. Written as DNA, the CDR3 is TGTGCCAGCAGCTTGAGCGGTCTCACCGGGGAGCTGTTTTTT. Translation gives CASSLSGLTGELFF. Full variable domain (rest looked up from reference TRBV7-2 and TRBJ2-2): GAGVSQSPSNKVTEKGKDVELRCDPISGHTALYWYRQSLGQGLEFLIYFQGNSAPDKSGLPSDRFSAERTGGSVSTLTIQRTQQEDSAVYLCASSLSGLTGELFFGEGSRLTVL.

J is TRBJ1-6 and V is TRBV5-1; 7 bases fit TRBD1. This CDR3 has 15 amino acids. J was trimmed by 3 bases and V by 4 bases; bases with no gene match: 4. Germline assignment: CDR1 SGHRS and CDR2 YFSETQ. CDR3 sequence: CASSVGTVYNSPLHF. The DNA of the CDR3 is TGCGCCAGCAGCGTCGGGACAGTCTATAATTCACCCCTCCACTTT.

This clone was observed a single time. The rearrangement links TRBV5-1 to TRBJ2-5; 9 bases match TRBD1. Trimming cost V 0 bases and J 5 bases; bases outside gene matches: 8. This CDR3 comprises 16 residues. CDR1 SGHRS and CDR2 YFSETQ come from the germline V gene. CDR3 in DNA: TGCGCCAGCAGCTTGGCCGGGACAGGGTTAAGGGAGACCCAGTACTTC. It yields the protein CASSLAGTGLRETQYF.

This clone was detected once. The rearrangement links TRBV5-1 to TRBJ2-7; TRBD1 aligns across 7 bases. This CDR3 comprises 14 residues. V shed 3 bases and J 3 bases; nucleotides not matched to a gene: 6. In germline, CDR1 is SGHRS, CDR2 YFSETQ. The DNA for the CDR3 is TGCGCCAGCAGCTCGGGACAGCAAAACTACGAGCAGTACTTC. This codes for CASSSGQQNYEQYF.

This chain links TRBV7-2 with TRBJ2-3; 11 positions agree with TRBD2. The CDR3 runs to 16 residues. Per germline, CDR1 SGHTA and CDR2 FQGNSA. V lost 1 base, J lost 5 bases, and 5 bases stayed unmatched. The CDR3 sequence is CASSLGLAGTGDTQYF. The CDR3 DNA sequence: TGTGCCAGCAGCTTAGGACTAGCGGGGACGGGAGATACGCAGTATTTT.

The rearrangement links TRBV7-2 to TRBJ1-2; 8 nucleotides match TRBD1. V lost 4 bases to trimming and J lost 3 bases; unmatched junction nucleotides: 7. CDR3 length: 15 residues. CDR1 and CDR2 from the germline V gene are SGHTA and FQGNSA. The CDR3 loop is CASSSGDRTHYGYTF. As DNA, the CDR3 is TGTGCCAGCAGCTCAGGGGACAGGACCCACTATGGCTACACCTTC.

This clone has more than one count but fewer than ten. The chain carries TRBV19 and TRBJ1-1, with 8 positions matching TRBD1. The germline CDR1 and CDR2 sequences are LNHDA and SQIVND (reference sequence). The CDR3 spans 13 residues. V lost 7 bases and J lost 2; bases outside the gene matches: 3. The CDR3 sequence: CASMDRVNTEAFF. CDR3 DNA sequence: TGTGCCAGTATGGACAGGGTTAACACTGAAGCTTTCTTT.

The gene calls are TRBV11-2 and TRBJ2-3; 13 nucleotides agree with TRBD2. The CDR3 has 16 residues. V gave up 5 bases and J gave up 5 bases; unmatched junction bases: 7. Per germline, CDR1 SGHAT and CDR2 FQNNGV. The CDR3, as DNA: TGTGCCAGCAGCCAGGGACTAGCGGGAAATGGAGATACGCAGTATTTT. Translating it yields CASSQGLAGNGDTQYF.

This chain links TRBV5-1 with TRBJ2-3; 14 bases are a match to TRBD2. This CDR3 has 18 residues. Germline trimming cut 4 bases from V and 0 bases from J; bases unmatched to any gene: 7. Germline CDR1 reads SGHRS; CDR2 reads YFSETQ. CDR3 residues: CASSPRTSGGLSTDTQYF. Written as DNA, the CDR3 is TGCGCCAGCAGCCCCCGGACTAGCGGGGGGCTGAGCACAGATACGCAGTATTTT.

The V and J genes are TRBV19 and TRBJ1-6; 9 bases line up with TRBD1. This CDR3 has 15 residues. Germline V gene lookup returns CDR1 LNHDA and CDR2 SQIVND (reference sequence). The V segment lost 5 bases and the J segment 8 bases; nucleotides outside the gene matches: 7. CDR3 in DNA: TGTGCCAGTAGTGTCCGGGACAGGGAGGATTCACCCCTCCACTTT. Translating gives CASSVRDREDSPLHF.

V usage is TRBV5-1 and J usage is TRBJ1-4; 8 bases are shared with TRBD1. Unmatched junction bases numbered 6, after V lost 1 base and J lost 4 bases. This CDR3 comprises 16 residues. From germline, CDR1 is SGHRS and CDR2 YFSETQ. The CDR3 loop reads CASSLLTGGNNEKLFF. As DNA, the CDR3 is TGCGCCAGCAGCTTGCTCACAGGGGGGAATAATGAAAAACTGTTTTTT. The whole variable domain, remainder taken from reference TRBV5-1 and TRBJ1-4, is KAGVTQTPRYLIKTRGQQVTLSCSPISGHRSVSWYQQTPGQGLQFLFEYFSETQRNKGNFPGRFSGRQFSNSRSEMNVSTLELGDSALYLCASSLLTGGNNEKLFFGSGTQLSVL.

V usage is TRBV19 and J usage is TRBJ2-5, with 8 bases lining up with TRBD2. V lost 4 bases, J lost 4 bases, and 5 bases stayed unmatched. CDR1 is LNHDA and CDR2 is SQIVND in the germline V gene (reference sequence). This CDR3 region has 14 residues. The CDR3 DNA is TGTGCCAGTAGTAAGCGGGAGTCGTCAGAGACCCAGTACTTC. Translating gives CASSKRESSETQYF.

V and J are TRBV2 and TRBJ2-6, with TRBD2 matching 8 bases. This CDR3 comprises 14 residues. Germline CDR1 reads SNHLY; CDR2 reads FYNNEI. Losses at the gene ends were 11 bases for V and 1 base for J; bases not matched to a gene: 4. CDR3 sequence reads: CAGRGGSGANVLTF. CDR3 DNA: TGTGCCGGTCGGGGGGGTTCTGGGGCCAACGTCCTGACTTTC.

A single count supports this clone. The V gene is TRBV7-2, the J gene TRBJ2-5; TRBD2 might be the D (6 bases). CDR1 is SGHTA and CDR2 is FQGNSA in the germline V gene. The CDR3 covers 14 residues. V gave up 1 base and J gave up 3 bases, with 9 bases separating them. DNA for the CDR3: TGTGCCAGCAGCTTAGATCTAGCGAAAGAGACCCAGTACTTC. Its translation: CASSLDLAKETQYF.

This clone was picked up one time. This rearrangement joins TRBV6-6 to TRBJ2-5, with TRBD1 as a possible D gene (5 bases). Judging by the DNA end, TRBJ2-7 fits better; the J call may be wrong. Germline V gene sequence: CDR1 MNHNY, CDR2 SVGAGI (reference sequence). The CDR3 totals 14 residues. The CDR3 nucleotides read TGTGCCAGCAGTTACCACAGGCCCTCCTACGAGCAGTACTTC. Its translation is CASSYHRPSYEQYF.

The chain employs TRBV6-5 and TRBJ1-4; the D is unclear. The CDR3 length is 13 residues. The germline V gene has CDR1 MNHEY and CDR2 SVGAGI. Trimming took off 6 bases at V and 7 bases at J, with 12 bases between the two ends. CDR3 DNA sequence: TGTGCCAGCAGCCTAAACCGGGGTGAAAAACTGTTTTTT. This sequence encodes CASSLNRGEKLFF.

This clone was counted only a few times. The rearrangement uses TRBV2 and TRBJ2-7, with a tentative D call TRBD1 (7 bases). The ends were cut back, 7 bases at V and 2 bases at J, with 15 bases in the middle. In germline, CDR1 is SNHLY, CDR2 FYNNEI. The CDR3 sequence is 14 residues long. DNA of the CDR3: TGTGCCAGCACCAGACAGGGAGGTCCCTACGAGCAGTACTTC. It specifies CASTRQGGPYEQYF.

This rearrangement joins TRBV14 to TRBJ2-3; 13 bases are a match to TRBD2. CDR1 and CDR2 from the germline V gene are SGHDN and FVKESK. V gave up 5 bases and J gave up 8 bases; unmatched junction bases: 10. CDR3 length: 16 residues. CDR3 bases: TGTGCCAGCAGCGCACTAGCGGGGGGGCCGTTCGGTACGCAGTATTTT. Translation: CASSALAGGPFGTQYF.

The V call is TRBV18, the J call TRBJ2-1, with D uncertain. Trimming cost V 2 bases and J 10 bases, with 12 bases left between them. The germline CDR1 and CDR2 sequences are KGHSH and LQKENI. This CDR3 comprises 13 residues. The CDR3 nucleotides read TGTGCCAGCTCACCAATATCGGGTGGGGAGCAGTTCTTC. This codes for CASSPISGGEQFF.